This TCR beta chain was documented in a study of HIV-infected patients and healthy controls. Germline CDR1 and CDR2: SEHNR and FQNEAQ (reference sequence). This CDR3 region has 15 residues. V was cut by 5 bases and J by 2 bases, with 16 bases left in between. This clonotype was observed many times. What it recognizes is unknown. cDNA was made from 500 ng RNA using alpha and beta constant primers. Separate chain-specific third strand synthesis with multiplexing indices produced the alpha and beta libraries. TCRdb reprocessed the 5' RACE reads with MiXCR, giving one entry per CDR3 protein. The sample has under 8,500 distinct CDR3 sequences, over 9.5% seen once. Study conclusions and caveats: Donor HLA types were not determined in the study. During therapy, HIV-associated CDR3s fell significantly in frequency, while CMV-associated CDR3s did not change significantly.

Whole blood was used without fractionation, so all unsorted peripheral T cells were included. The TCR sequence derives from an adult with HIV infection. The chain has TRBV7-9 and TRBJ2-7, with D perhaps matching TRBD2 (6 bases). The sequencing used blood, collected before antiretroviral therapy. The CDR3 DNA reads TGTGCCAGCAGCCCCGGGACTGTACCAACCTACGAGCAGTACTTC. Amino acid sequence: CASSPGTVPTYEQYF.